The entry below gives a single T cell receptor beta chain sequence along with its context. Its antigen remains unknown. The same CDR3 also results from other DNA sequences found in this sample. The data belong to a study of shared clonotypes between healthy human individuals. Study outcomes and limitations: Incompleteness in sorted-subset sequencing, despite large depth, was shown by rarefaction. Several donors held 5% to 5.5% of naive CD4 clonotypes in common.

The repertoire was sequenced with immunoSEQ multiplex PCR; TCRdb's copy has only in-frame clones and lacks some. Among just over 2,000,000 clones, 85% to 95% were seen once, and the ten largest hold 0.13%. V dropped 0 bases and J dropped 1 base, with 6 bases sitting between them. Germline assignment: CDR1 GTSNPN and CDR2 SVGIG (reference sequence). The CDR3 is made up of 13 amino acids. Material for sequencing was naive CD4+ T cells sorted from blood. The subset is: CD45RA+ positively selected. J is TRBJ2-5 and V is TRBV30; D not resolved. The sequence was collected from a man in his late teens or twenties in good health. CDR3 bases: TGTGCCTGGAGTGTTAGGACCCAAGAGACCCAGTACTTC. Its translation: CAWSVRTQETQYF.